The 8 T cell receptor beta chains listed next were all sequenced from one sample in a study of blood T cell repertoires in COVID-19. Clones were read by immunoSEQ multiplex PCR, and TCRdb kept only the in-frame ones, dropping some. The table records approximately 28,000 clones, 81% of them present only once. Sequenced sample: peripheral blood. The receptors stem from a woman in her sixties or seventies with acute or convalescent COVID-19.

The genes are TRBV5-1 and TRBJ2-7; 7 bases are shared with TRBD1. After removal of 4 bases from V and 6 bases from J, the junction contained 13 bases not matched to a gene. The CDR3 has 15 residues. The germline CDR1 and CDR2 sequences are SGHRS and YFSETQ. CDR3 amino acids: CASSPTRPTGAEQYF. The DNA for the CDR3 is TGCGCCAGCAGCCCCACCCGACCCACAGGGGCCGAGCAGTACTTC. Combining the CDR3 with reference TRBV5-1 and TRBJ2-7 gives the whole variable domain KAGVTQTPRYLIKTRGQQVTLSCSPISGHRSVSWYQQTPGQGLQFLFEYFSETQRNKGNFPGRFSGRQFSNSRSEMNVSTLELGDSALYLCASSPTRPTGAEQYFGPGTRLTVT.

The chain joins TRBV9 to TRBJ2-3, with 11 bases fitting TRBD2. CDR1 is SGDLS and CDR2 is YYNGEE in the germline V gene. CDR3 size: 18 residues. The V gene end was trimmed by 0 bases and the J gene end by 2 bases; junction bases not matched to a gene: 8. The DNA of the CDR3 is TGTGCCAGCAGCGTAGGGCTAGCGGGGGGCTCTTTCACAGATACGCAGTATTTT. Protein: CASSVGLAGGSFTDTQYF.

The chain carries TRBV2 and TRBJ2-7; D is ambiguous. From germline, CDR1 is SNHLY and CDR2 FYNNEI. This CDR3 region has 13 residues. Between the trimmed V and J ends, which lost 4 bases and 1 base, there was a span of 8 bases. CDR3 DNA: TGTGCCAGCAGTGCCGAGTGGTCCTACGAGCAGTACTTC. Protein product: CASSAEWSYEQYF.

The rearrangement uses TRBV2 and TRBJ2-3; perhaps TRBD1 as D (6 bases). Trimming left V 6 bases short and J 2 bases short, with 9 bases between. Germline CDR1 is SNHLY and CDR2 is FYNNEI. There are 13 residues in the CDR3. The CDR3 DNA sequence: TGTGCCAGCAGCGGACAGAACACAGATACGCAGTATTTT. As protein: CASSGQNTDTQYF.

CDR3 loop: CATSDGTGITDTQYF. For the CDR3, the DNA is TGTGCCACCAGTGATGGGACAGGGATCACAGATACGCAGTATTTT. The rearrangement joins TRBV24-1 to TRBJ2-3; TRBD1 matches 9 bases. In germline, CDR1 is KGHDR, CDR2 SFDVKD. Germline trimming cut 3 bases from V and 2 bases from J; bases unmatched to any gene: 2. The CDR3 is 15 amino acids.

The V and J genes are TRBV6-1 and TRBJ1-5; no definite D call. The CDR3 loop spans 15 amino acids. Per the germline V gene, CDR1 is MNHNS and CDR2 is SASEGT. V lost 3 bases, J lost 5 bases, and 14 bases lay in between. The CDR3: CASSDGLRVYQPQHF. The CDR3 DNA is TGTGCCAGCAGTGATGGTTTGAGGGTTTATCAGCCCCAGCATTTT.

The CDR3, as DNA: TGTGCCAGCAGCTACCCTAGCGGGGGCGCTTACAATGAGCAGTTCTTC. This sequence encodes CASSYPSGGAYNEQFF. The chain links TRBV7-9 to TRBJ2-1; 10 nucleotides agree with TRBD2. Germline V CDR1 and CDR2: SEHNR, FQNEAQ (reference sequence). The CDR3 covers 16 residues. Unmatched junction bases numbered 7, after V lost 4 bases and J lost 4 bases.

The chain couples TRBV19 to TRBJ2-5, with TRBD2 matching 8 bases. Germline V gene data show CDR1 as LNHDA and CDR2 as SQIVND (reference sequence). This CDR3 is 16 amino acids long. Trimming at V came to 1 base and at J to 2 bases, leaving 6 bases not matched to a gene. CDR3 nucleotide sequence: TGTGCCAGTAGTATAGGGGGAGCGGGGGAACAAGAGACCCAGTACTTC. Translation gives CASSIGGAGEQETQYF.